The 5 T cell receptor beta chains below come from one sample, sequenced in a study of shared clonotypes between healthy human individuals. Sequenced by immunoSEQ multiplex PCR; TCRdb stores in-frame clones only, minus some. The sample shows 550,000 to 700,000 clones, around three quarters of them seen only once. The specimen sequenced was memory CD4+ T cells sorted from blood. Stated subset: CD45RA-negative fraction. The source is a woman aged 30 to 39 in good health.

The rearrangement joins TRBV6-1 to TRBJ2-2; 8 bases align to TRBD2. This CDR3 is 12 amino acids long. After removal of 5 bases from V and 10 bases from J, the junction contained 3 bases not matched to a gene. Looked up from germline, CDR1 is MNHNS and CDR2 is SASEGT. Here the CDR3 reads CASSRTSPELFF. Written as DNA, the CDR3 is TGTGCCAGCAGTCGGACTAGCCCGGAGCTGTTTTTT.

On this clone: A read error is possible here, since a much larger clone lies one base away. The same CDR3 arises from other DNA sequences in this sample as well. The chain carries TRBV5-8 and TRBJ2-2; 8 bases align to TRBD1. Germline V gene lookup returns CDR1 SGHTS and CDR2 YDEGEE. The CDR3 covers 15 residues. The CDR3 loop is CASSPYQGAAGELFF. For the CDR3, the DNA is TGTGCCAGCAGCCCGTACCAGGGGGCGGCAGGGGAACTGTTTTTT. Looking up the rest from reference TRBV5-8 and TRBJ2-2 gives the full variable domain: EAGVTQSPTHLIKTRGQQATLRCSPISGHTSVYWYQQALGLGLQFLLWYDEGEERNRGNFPPRFSGRQFPNYSSELNVNALELEDSALYLCASSPYQGAAGELFFGEGSRLTVL.

The rearrangement uses TRBV6-5 and TRBJ1-2; D is ambiguous. Trimming removed 5 bases from V and 2 bases from J, with 12 bases in between. CDR3 size: 14 residues. Per germline, CDR1 MNHEY and CDR2 SVGAGI. CDR3 sequence reads: CASSTPSRNYGYTF. For the CDR3, the DNA is TGTGCCAGCAGTACCCCGTCTCGGAACTATGGCTACACCTTC.

This clone was observed a handful of times. This chain joins TRBV7-9 and TRBJ2-1; 9 bases line up with TRBD1. In germline, CDR1 is SEHNR, CDR2 FQNEAQ (reference sequence). The CDR3 has 14 amino acids. V shed 5 bases and J 10 bases; nucleotides not matched to a gene: 9. CDR3 loop: CASSPRTGVGEQFF. CDR3 DNA: TGTGCCAGCAGCCCACGGACAGGGGTCGGCGAGCAGTTCTTC.

This sequence joins TRBV19 and TRBJ2-1; 14 bases agree with TRBD2. Unmatched junction bases numbered 10, after V lost 5 bases and J lost 7 bases. CDR3 length equals 17 residues. Per germline, CDR1 LNHDA and CDR2 SQIVND (reference sequence). CDR3 coding DNA: TGTGCCAGTAGTGCGCCCGGGACTAGCGGGAGTGGGAATGAGCAGTTCTTC. It encodes CASSAPGTSGSGNEQFF.